Listed below are T cell receptor beta chains from one sample, sequenced in a study of T cell responses to AZD1222 COVID-19 vaccine. Data came from immunoSEQ multiplex PCR; TCRdb stores just in-frame clones and leaves some out. The data contain about 130,000 clones, around 90% of them seen just once; the ten biggest clones take up around 6%. This sample comprised peripheral blood, obtained on day 0 of AZD1222 vaccination. These receptors were taken from an adult in good health. Each CDR3 is given with its conserved first and last residue. A D gene is named only where the DNA matches it firmly. A clone size is listed for some rows: how often the clone was seen (once, few, many), or a class if it is expanded.

clone_size j_call v_call d_call cdr3_aa cdr3_nt
- TRBJ2-2 TRBV5-4 - CASSLKAGETGELFF TGTGCCAGCAGCTTGAAGGCCGGGGAGACCGGGGAGCTGTTTTTT
- TRBJ2-1 TRBV4-1 - CASSPQVTGGGQAFF TGCGCCAGCAGCCCCCAAGTGACGGGAGGGGGCCAGGCGTTCTTC
few TRBJ2-2 TRBV7-6 - CASSNARQNTGELFF TGTGCCAGCAGCAACGCGAGACAGAACACCGGGGAGCTGTTTTTT
- TRBJ1-4 TRBV7-9 - CASSLDVNEKLFF TGTGCCAGCAGCTTAGACGTAAACGAAAAACTGTTTTTT
- TRBJ2-6 TRBV7-2 - CASSLGGANVLTF TGTGCCAGCAGCTTAGGGGGGGCCAACGTCCTGACTTTC
- TRBJ1-2 TRBV9 TRBD1 CASSRTGTGHGYTF TGTGCCAGCAGTCGAACCGGGACAGGCCATGGCTACACCTTC
- TRBJ1-2 TRBV19 TRBD1 CASRDRVDDYGYTF TGTGCCAGTAGGGACAGGGTAGATGACTATGGCTACACCTTC
- TRBJ1-2 TRBV13 - CASSFGTLGGGYTF TGTGCCAGCAGCTTTGGAACCTTAGGGGGAGGCTACACCTTC
- TRBJ1-1 TRBV5-1 - CASSGDGYMNTEAFF TGCGCCAGCAGCGGAGACGGATACATGAACACTGAAGCTTTCTTT
- TRBJ1-1 TRBV9 - CASSALRGTEAFF TGTGCCAGCAGCGCTCTCAGGGGCACTGAAGCTTTCTTT
- TRBJ2-7 TRBV5-4 TRBD2 CASSLGSSGREQYF TGTGCCAGCAGCTTGGGGTCTAGCGGGAGGGAGCAGTACTTC
- TRBJ1-2 TRBV18 - CASSNQLSYGYTF TGTGCCAGCTCCAATCAGCTGAGCTATGGCTACACCTTC
- TRBJ2-5 TRBV24-1 TRBD1 CATSDWAGGQETQYF TGTGCCACCAGTGATTGGGCAGGGGGCCAAGAGACCCAGTACTTC
- TRBJ1-2 TRBV28 - CASSLRGWGYTF TGTGCCAGCAGTCTAAGAGGTTGGGGCTACACCTTC
- TRBJ2-3 TRBV14 - CASSHVGTDTQYF TGTGCCAGCAGCCACGTTGGCACAGATACGCAGTATTTT
- TRBJ1-1 TRBV6-5 - CASSYSSGETEAFF TGTGCCAGCAGTTATTCCTCAGGGGAGACTGAAGCTTTCTTT
- TRBJ1-1 TRBV29-1 TRBD1 CSTQGASAEAFF TGCAGCACTCAGGGGGCTTCTGCTGAAGCTTTCTTT
- TRBJ1-1 TRBV15 - CATKPVLRKGMNTEAFF TGTGCCACTAAGCCGGTCCTCAGGAAAGGGATGAACACTGAAGCTTTCTTT
- TRBJ2-5 TRBV10-3 TRBD2 CATRLAGNQETQYF TGTGCCACCAGACTAGCGGGGAACCAAGAGACCCAGTACTTC
few TRBJ2-5 TRBV6-6 TRBD2 CASIGGSGSRETQYF TGTGCCAGCATCGGTGGTAGCGGGAGTCGAGAGACCCAGTACTTC
- TRBJ2-2 TRBV4-1 TRBD1 CASSPSSPFGTGDTGELFF TGCGCCAGCAGCCCATCAAGTCCTTTTGGGACAGGGGATACCGGGGAGCTGTTTTTT
- TRBJ1-4 TRBV10-3 - CASSRTEENEKLFF TGTGCCTCCTCCAGGACAGAGGAGAATGAAAAACTGTTTTTT
- TRBJ2-7 TRBV6-2/TRBV6-3 TRBD1 CASSYEGQGNYEQYF TGTGCCAGCAGTTACGAAGGACAGGGGAACTACGAGCAGTACTTC
- TRBJ2-2 TRBV6-6 - CASSYWRVNTGELFF TGTGCCAGCAGTTACTGGAGAGTGAACACCGGGGAGCTGTTTTTT
- TRBJ1-2 TRBV6-5 TRBD1 CATEDRLNYGYTF TGTGCCACCGAGGACAGGCTAAACTATGGCTACACCTTC
- TRBJ2-7 TRBV28 - CASSSSKGGIYEQYF TGTGCCAGCAGTTCATCCAAGGGGGGGATCTACGAGCAGTACTTC